The present TCR beta chain was sequenced within a study of beta chain features in type 1 diabetes. Germline lookup yields CDR1 ENHRY and CDR2 SYGVKD. V gave up 6 bases and J gave up 6 bases; unmatched junction bases: 5. This CDR3 comprises 13 residues. Each population that was sorted was more than 95% pure. Sequenced material consisted of expressed TCRB transcripts (all of the isolated RNA was reverse transcribed). Data came from immunoSEQ multiplex PCR; TCRdb stores just in-frame clones and leaves some out. The sample yields nearly 350,000 clones, less than 10% seen once. This clone has a handful of counts.

The sample was central memory CD4+ T cells from blood. This TCR came from a woman under 30 in good health. The chain is built from TRBV10-3 and TRBJ2-3; the match to TRBD2 covers 8 bases. DNA of the CDR3: TGTGCCATCAGCTCACCGGGGGGGGATACGCAGTATTTT. This gives the protein CAISSPGGDTQYF.